The rows below give T cell receptor beta chains drawn from one sample of a study of blood T cells in healthy people across ages. One entry per CDR3 protein results from TCRdb running MiXCR on the 5' RACE reads. The sample comprises over 700,000 distinct CDR3 sequences, approximately 25% of which are singletons, and roughly 9% rests with the top ten. Separately, the same data were catalogued under a study of T cells of mothers and their children.

What was sequenced was blood. The origin of the receptors is a boy younger than 18 in good health. CDR3s include the opening cysteine and the closing phenylalanine or tryptophan. D genes are given only for firm matches. Size values are once, few and many counts, or a class for expanded clones, and some rows have none.

>TRBD2|TRBJ2-3|TRBV7-9|NA
CASSPRLAGHSSTDTQYF
TGTGCCAGCAGCCCGAGGCTAGCGGGGCATTCTAGCACAGATACGCAGTATTTT
>TRBD1|TRBJ2-3|TRBV4-1|NA
CASSQVAGGTDTQYF
TGCGCCAGCAGCCAAGTTGCAGGGGGAACAGATACGCAGTATTTT
>NA|TRBJ1-5|TRBV6-2/TRBV6-3|NA
CASSHSGVSNQPQHF
TGTGCCAGCAGTCACAGTGGGGTAAGCAATCAGCCCCAGCATTTT
>TRBD2|TRBJ2-3|TRBV12-3/TRBV12-4|few
CASSPSSGRSTDTQYF
TGTGCCAGCAGTCCTTCTAGCGGGAGAAGCACAGATACGCAGTATTTT
>NA|TRBJ1-1|TRBV6-1|few
CASSEALLKISNTEAFF
TGTGCCAGCAGTGAAGCCCTTCTTAAGATCTCGAACACTGAAGCTTTCTTT
>TRBD1|TRBJ2-3|TRBV20-1|NA
CSAMTGGDTQYF
TGCAGTGCTATGACAGGGGGAGATACGCAGTATTTT
>NA|TRBJ2-4|TRBV12-3/TRBV12-4|NA
CASSLVQGVENIQYF
TGTGCCAGCAGTTTGGTCCAGGGAGTGGAAAACATTCAGTACTTC
>NA|TRBJ2-7|TRBV12-3/TRBV12-4|NA
CASSNPTVLDYEQYF
TGTGCCAGCAGTAACCCGACAGTTTTAGACTACGAGCAGTACTTC
>TRBD2|TRBJ2-7|TRBV20-1|few
CSAREWAREGLGQYF
TGCAGTGCCAGAGAGTGGGCACGGGAGGGCCTAGGTCAGTACTTC
>NA|TRBJ2-7|TRBV7-9|few
CASSQGGGTEQYF
TGTGCCAGCAGCCAGGGTGGAGGCACGGAGCAGTACTTC
>TRBD1|TRBJ1-2|TRBV20-1|few
CSAMSGTGVVYGYTF
TGCAGTGCTATGTCCGGGACAGGGGTAGTCTATGGCTACACCTTC
>TRBD1|TRBJ2-4|TRBV28|NA
CASSLWGQGDSKNIQYF
TGTGCCAGCAGTTTATGGGGACAGGGGGACTCCAAAAACATTCAGTACTTC
>NA|TRBJ1-1|TRBV12-3/TRBV12-4|few
CASSLPPTQAFF
TGTGCCAGCAGTTTACCCCCGACCCAAGCTTTCTTT
>TRBD2|TRBJ2-5|TRBV9|NA
CASSVSSGSGQETQYF
TGTGCCAGCAGCGTATCTAGCGGGAGCGGGCAAGAGACCCAGTACTTC
>NA|TRBJ1-1|TRBV12-3/TRBV12-4|few
CASRPSFMNTEAFF
TGTGCCAGCAGGCCTTCATTCATGAACACTGAAGCTTTCTTT
>NA|TRBJ2-7|TRBV13|NA
CASSIGGVSTYEQYF
TGTGCCAGCAGCATAGGCGGGGTCTCAACCTACGAGCAGTACTTC
>NA|TRBJ2-1|TRBV5-1|NA
CASSLVESYNEQFF
TGCGCCAGCAGCTTGGTGGAATCTTACAATGAGCAGTTCTTC
>NA|TRBJ1-4|TRBV9|few
CASSAGREAGNEKLFF
TGTGCCAGCAGCGCCGGTCGGGAGGCTGGTAATGAAAAACTGTTTTTT
>NA|TRBJ2-7|TRBV7-2|NA
CASSLGRQGPYEQYF
TGTGCCAGCAGCTTAGGCCGGCAGGGGCCCTACGAGCAGTACTTC
>NA|TRBJ1-3|TRBV10-3|NA
CAIGQGDTIYF
TGTGCCATCGGTCAGGGTGACACCATATATTTT
>NA|TRBJ1-5|TRBV5-1|few
CASSLSGVDSDQPQHF
TGCGCCAGCAGCTTGTCCGGGGTTGATAGCGATCAGCCCCAGCATTTT
>NA|TRBJ2-5|TRBV11-2|NA
CASSLETAYQETQYF
TGTGCCAGCAGCTTAGAGACGGCTTACCAAGAGACCCAGTACTTC
>NA|TRBJ2-7|TRBV12-3/TRBV12-4|NA
CASSSSADLSYEQYF
TGTGCCAGCAGTTCCTCAGCGGACCTCTCCTACGAGCAGTACTTC
>NA|TRBJ2-1|TRBV5-5|few
CASSLGRGNNEQFF
TGTGCCAGCAGCTTGGGCAGGGGTAACAATGAGCAGTTCTTC
>TRBD2|TRBJ2-2|TRBV2|NA
CASKSGSDTGELFF
TGTGCCAGCAAAAGCGGGAGTGACACCGGGGAGCTGTTTTTT
>NA|TRBJ2-5|TRBV29-1|few
CSVGNTPFQETQYF
TGCAGCGTCGGTAATACACCCTTCCAAGAGACCCAGTACTTC
>NA|TRBJ2-3|TRBV6-5|NA
CASSDAFTDTQYF
TGTGCCAGCAGTGACGCGTTCACAGATACGCAGTATTTT
>NA|TRBJ1-2|TRBV5-1|NA
CASSHPWGGGYTF
TGCGCCAGCAGCCACCCCTGGGGGGGTGGCTACACCTTC
>NA|TRBJ1-3|TRBV12-3/TRBV12-4|NA
CASSIGQALSGNTIYF
TGTGCCAGCAGTATCGGACAAGCCCTCTCTGGAAACACCATATATTTT
>NA|TRBJ2-1|TRBV7-9|NA
CASSYRVHEQFF
TGTGCCAGCAGTTACAGGGTGCATGAGCAGTTCTTC
>NA|TRBJ2-7|TRBV19|NA
CASGLRDSYEQYF
TGTGCCAGTGGGCTTAGGGATTCCTACGAGCAGTACTTC
>TRBD1|TRBJ1-6|TRBV7-9|NA
CASSSPPGTGISPLHF
TGTGCCAGCAGCTCCCCTCCCGGGACAGGGATTTCACCCCTCCACTTT
>NA|TRBJ1-2|TRBV27|few
CASRKNQEIARGYTF
TGTGCCAGCAGAAAAAACCAGGAGATAGCGAGGGGCTACACCTTC
>TRBD1|TRBJ2-5|TRBV11-2|NA
CASSFRTGWETQYF
TGTGCCAGCAGCTTTCGGACAGGGTGGGAGACCCAGTACTTC
>TRBD2|TRBJ2-1|TRBV7-9|NA
CASSLVGGRGEQFF
TGTGCCAGCAGCTTAGTAGGCGGGAGAGGGGAGCAGTTCTTC